This T cell receptor beta chain was retrieved from a study of early T cells in non-severe SARS-CoV-2 infection. Findings of the study overall: VDJdb matching skewed toward anti-spike CD8 responses, missing private and CD4 specificities.

This clonotype appeared many times. The antigen is undetermined. Via MiXCR, TCRdb re-called the 5' RACE reads, giving one row per CDR3 protein. The data show some 34,000 distinct CDR3 sequences, with approximately 4.4% seen just once and almost 8% held by the top ten. V trimming: 5 bases; J trimming: 1 base; junction bases outside the gene matches: 2. This CDR3 spans 15 amino acids. Germline-derived CDR1 and CDR2 are LGHDT and YNNKEL (reference sequence). The V and J genes are TRBV3-1 and TRBJ2-2, with 9 bases aligning to TRBD2. Sequenced material: whole blood. This receptor was obtained from an adult who was a healthcare worker with PCR-confirmed SARS-CoV-2 infection or an uninfected control (not recorded which). In DNA form, the CDR3 reads TGTGCCAGCAGCATAGCGGGGGTGAACACCGGGGAGCTGTTTTTT. Amino acids: CASSIAGVNTGELFF.